This T cell receptor (beta chain) was retrieved from a study of CD8+ T cells in alopecia areata listed by TCRdb under 2018. Concerning the study at large: The treated patients, all with moderate-to-severe alopecia areata, were enrolled in an open-label pilot trial of oral tofacitinib given at 5 to 10 mg twice daily. RNA came from the PAXgene miRNA kit for fixed scalp, the miRNeasy kit for PBMCs, and the RNeasy kit for mouse skin. To study T cell clonal expansion in alopecia areata, the researchers applied high-throughput TCRbeta sequencing to both the C3H/HeJ mouse model and human patients. Scalp clonality was compared among normal scalp (n=4), patchy alopecia areata scalp (n=8), and alopecia totalis/universalis scalp (n=8). TCRbeta CDR3 regions were amplified by immunoSEQ multiplex PCR with 35 Vbeta forward and 13 Jbeta reverse primers. The SALT score, which quantifies the percentage of affected scalp surface area, was used to measure disease severity in treated patients. Scalp tissue and sorted CD4+ and CD8+ peripheral blood T cells from patchy and totalis/universalis alopecia areata patients and from healthy controls were covered by human TCRbeta sequencing. Patients stayed on tofacitinib for 6 to 18 months and then had 6 months of follow-up off drug so that delayed response and recurrence could be assessed. Biopsies were taken from tofacitinib-treated patients at baseline and again at 4 and 24 weeks into treatment, and several of those patients also had a later scalp biopsy. Overall study outcomes, separate from this receptor: Scalp TCR repertoire analysis is complicated because resident alphabeta T cells in normal human skin are also sequenced, whereas mouse skin is dominated by gammadelta T cells. Many expanded lesional clones persisted in scalp and blood during tofacitinib treatment, which may partly explain relapse after stopping treatment. With tofacitinib, both scalp clonality and the number of expanded CD8+ clones among the top 100 scalp clones went down significantly. Higher clonality and more expanded CD8+ clones were observed in lesional scalp than in normal scalp, particularly in alopecia totalis/universalis, a finding suggestive of antigenic drive. The treated cohort was small, with a single nonresponder, so links between baseline CD8+ expansion and response need larger studies. Compared with mice, TCR sequences shared between patients were less clear, possibly partly because of HLA diversity across the patient population.

Reading the label with the study, this specimen's time point is: about four weeks on oral tofacitinib. What this sample's treatment or condition label stands for: oral pan-JAK inhibitor, 5-10 mg twice daily. From alopecia areata patients, peripheral blood was collected along with lesional scalp punch biopsies. PBMCs were isolated by density centrifugation and stained for CD3, CD4 and CD8, after which CD4+ and CD8+ T cells were sorted on a FACSAria. As regards this clone: This clone's antigen is unknown. No base quality values were provided; no much bigger clone lies one nucleotide off.

Libraries were prepared through the immunoSEQ multiplex PCR assay. To provide template for TCR sequencing, every sample had RNA extracted and reverse transcribed into cDNA. SuperScript III was used to make first-strand cDNA, primed with a 2:1 mix of oligo-dT and random hexamers. A synthetic immune receptor repertoire was used to measure amplification bias, and any remaining bias was corrected computationally. In the authors' own workflow: Raw reads were preprocessed for error removal, and CDR3 was defined according to IMGT conventions as running from the conserved cysteine to phenylalanine. To get clonality, Shannon entropy was normalized by log2 of the number of productive unique TCRs and the result was subtracted from 1. Scalp TCRbeta sequences were cross-referenced with sorted blood CD4 and CD8 repertoires so that the CD4 or CD8 identity of scalp clones could be inferred. Sourced from immuneACCESS, this table was stored by TCRdb with only in-frame sequences that have V and J called. A share of the clones is absent; for the studies checked, an unresolved V gene accounts for under half, and the remainder has no known explanation. The DNA gave D and trimming, while V, J and clone size come from that table. The sample data list 150,000 to 250,000 clones, and around 56% of these were observed just once. In total, the top ten clones hold less than 3.5% of the sample.

The receptor was derived from a human donor with alopecia areata. This specimen was CD4+ T cells sorted from blood, taken at week 4, from a patient treated with tofacitinib.

The nucleotide sequence reads as follows: TGTGCCAGCAATCCGCTTACAGGGGACTATGGCTACACCTTC. This is translated as CASNPLTGDYGYTF. The sequence links TRBV9 to TRBJ1-2; TRBD1 matches 7 bases in the middle. Spanning cysteine to phenylalanine, the CDR3 consists of 14 amino acids. This entry keeps only the CDR3 DNA: 42 bases, framed from base 1. Trimmed from V: 6 bases; trimmed from J: 3 bases; junction bases lacking a gene match: 8. The germline V gene provides CDR1 SGDLS and CDR2 YYNGEE. Supplemented by the reference TRBV9 and TRBJ1-2 proteins around the CDR3, the complete variable domain is DSGVTQTPKHLITATGQRVTLRCSPRSGDLSVYWYQQSLDQGLQFLIQYYNGEERAKGNILERFSAQQFPDLHSELNLSSLELGDSALYFCASNPLTGDYGYTFGSGTRLTVV.